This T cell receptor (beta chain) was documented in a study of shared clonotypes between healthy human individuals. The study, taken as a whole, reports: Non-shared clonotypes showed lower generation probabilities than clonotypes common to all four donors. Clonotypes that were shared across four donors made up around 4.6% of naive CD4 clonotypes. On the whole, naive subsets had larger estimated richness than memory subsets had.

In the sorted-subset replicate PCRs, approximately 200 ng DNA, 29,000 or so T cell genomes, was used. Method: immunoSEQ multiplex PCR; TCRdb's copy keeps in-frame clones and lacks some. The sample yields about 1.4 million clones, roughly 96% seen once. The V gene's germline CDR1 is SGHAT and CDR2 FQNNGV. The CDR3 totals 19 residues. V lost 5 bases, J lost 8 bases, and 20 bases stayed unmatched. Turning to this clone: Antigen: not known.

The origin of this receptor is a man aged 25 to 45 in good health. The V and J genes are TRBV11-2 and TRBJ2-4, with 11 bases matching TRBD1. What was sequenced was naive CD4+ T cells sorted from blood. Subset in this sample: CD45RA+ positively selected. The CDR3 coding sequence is TGTGCCAGCAGCCCAAAATCGGACAGGGGGCGATGGAGGCGGGACATTCAGTACTTC. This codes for CASSPKSDRGRWRRDIQYF.